This TCR beta chain was recovered during a study of metastatic and nonmetastatic thyroid tumors. Findings of the study overall: Versus benign nodules, malignant thyroid tumors reportedly had significantly higher TCR beta diversity, in blood and tumor.

Using MiXCR, TCRdb reanalyzed the PCR reads. The table includes more than 14,000 clones, around a quarter detected once. This clone was observed a few times. What it binds is unknown. This CDR3 has 14 residues. Germline loops: CDR1 MDHEN, CDR2 SYDVKM. Trimming stripped 6 bases from V and 0 bases from J, with 8 bases between. The entire patient cohort was treatment-naive prior to thyroid surgery. V and J are TRBV28 and TRBJ1-4; no clear D gene. Sequencing input: tumor tissue. This TCR derives from a female donor with papillary thyroid cancer or a benign thyroid nodule (not recorded which). Some clones in this sample may be carry-over from other donors' samples. CDR3 nucleotide sequence: TGTGCCAGCAGCCCCAATCCAACTAATGAAAAACTGTTTTTT. Translation: CASSPNPTNEKLFF.